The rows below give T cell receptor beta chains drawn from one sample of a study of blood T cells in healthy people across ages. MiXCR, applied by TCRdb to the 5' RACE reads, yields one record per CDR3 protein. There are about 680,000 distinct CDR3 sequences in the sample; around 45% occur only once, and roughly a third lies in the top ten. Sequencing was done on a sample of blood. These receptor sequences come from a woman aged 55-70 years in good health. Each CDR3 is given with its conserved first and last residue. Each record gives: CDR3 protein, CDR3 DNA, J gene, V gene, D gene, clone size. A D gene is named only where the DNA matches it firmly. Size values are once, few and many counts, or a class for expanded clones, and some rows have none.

CDR3aa: CASSLFGKLEVDEQFF
CDR3nt: TGTGCCAGCAGCTTATTCGGTAAACTCGAGGTGGATGAGCAGTTCTTC
j_gene: TRBJ2-1
v_gene: TRBV7-2
d_gene: .
abundance: .

CDR3aa: CASSPSDSGANVLTF
CDR3nt: TGTGCCAGCAGCCCTAGCGACTCTGGGGCCAACGTCCTGACTTTC
j_gene: TRBJ2-6
v_gene: TRBV28
d_gene: .
abundance: .

CDR3aa: CASSRTGGGGEQFF
CDR3nt: TGTGCCAGCAGCCGGACTGGGGGTGGCGGTGAGCAGTTCTTC
j_gene: TRBJ2-1
v_gene: TRBV7-2
d_gene: .
abundance: .

CDR3aa: CSASSGLNEKLFF
CDR3nt: TGCAGTGCTAGTTCCGGGCTCAATGAAAAACTGTTTTTT
j_gene: TRBJ1-4
v_gene: TRBV20-1
d_gene: .
abundance: few

CDR3aa: CSARLRLAETQYF
CDR3nt: TGCAGTGCTAGACTTAGACTAGCAGAGACCCAGTACTTC
j_gene: TRBJ2-5
v_gene: TRBV20-1
d_gene: TRBD2
abundance: few

CDR3aa: CASSYTGASYEQYF
CDR3nt: TGTGCCAGCAGTTACACGGGAGCTTCGTACGAGCAGTACTTC
j_gene: TRBJ2-7
v_gene: TRBV6-2/TRBV6-3
d_gene: .
abundance: few

CDR3aa: CSVEVYPDTQYF
CDR3nt: TGCAGCGTTGAGGTGTATCCGGATACGCAGTATTTT
j_gene: TRBJ2-3
v_gene: TRBV29-1
d_gene: .
abundance: .

CDR3aa: CSARDRSGNSYEQYF
CDR3nt: TGCAGTGCTAGAGATAGGAGCGGGAACTCCTACGAGCAGTACTTC
j_gene: TRBJ2-7
v_gene: TRBV20-1
d_gene: TRBD2
abundance: .

CDR3aa: CASSQNRDRRNNEQFF
CDR3nt: TGTGCCAGCAGCCAAAATAGGGACAGGAGGAACAATGAGCAGTTCTTC
j_gene: TRBJ2-1
v_gene: TRBV4-2
d_gene: TRBD1
abundance: .

CDR3aa: CASSRSGGGGYTF
CDR3nt: TGTGCCAGCAGCCGGTCCGGGGGCGGTGGCTACACCTTC
j_gene: TRBJ1-2
v_gene: TRBV12-3/TRBV12-4
d_gene: .
abundance: .

CDR3aa: CASSLGLGLGEQFF
CDR3nt: TGTGCCAGCAGCTTGGGACTAGGACTCGGTGAGCAGTTCTTC
j_gene: TRBJ2-1
v_gene: TRBV7-2
d_gene: TRBD2
abundance: .

CDR3aa: CSVGSSTDTQYF
CDR3nt: TGCAGTGTGGGCAGCTCCACAGATACGCAGTATTTT
j_gene: TRBJ2-3
v_gene: TRBV20-1
d_gene: .
abundance: .

CDR3aa: CASSMTSGSGHEQYF
CDR3nt: TGTGCCAGCAGCATGACTAGCGGGAGTGGGCACGAGCAGTACTTC
j_gene: TRBJ2-7
v_gene: TRBV7-2
d_gene: TRBD2
abundance: .

CDR3aa: CASNPETSGRISYNEQYF
CDR3nt: TGTGCCAGCAACCCCGAGACTAGCGGGAGGATATCCTACAATGAGCAGTACTTC
j_gene: TRBJ2-7
v_gene: TRBV6-2/TRBV6-3
d_gene: TRBD2
abundance: .

CDR3aa: CASSLAPLAENTGELFF
CDR3nt: TGCGCCAGCAGCTTGGCCCCACTAGCGGAGAACACCGGGGAGCTGTTTTTT
j_gene: TRBJ2-2
v_gene: TRBV5-1
d_gene: TRBD2
abundance: .

CDR3aa: CASSPSGGSSTYEQFF
CDR3nt: TGTGCCAGCAGCCCCTCTGGCGGGAGCTCGACTTATGAGCAGTTCTTC
j_gene: TRBJ2-1
v_gene: TRBV7-3
d_gene: TRBD2
abundance: .

CDR3aa: CASSFRAIKMGQETQYF
CDR3nt: TGTGCCAGCAGCTTCCGGGCCATAAAGATGGGGCAAGAGACCCAGTACTTC
j_gene: TRBJ2-5
v_gene: TRBV7-9
d_gene: .
abundance: few

CDR3aa: CASSLRLADTQYF
CDR3nt: TGTGCCAGCAGCCTTAGACTAGCAGATACGCAGTATTTT
j_gene: TRBJ2-3
v_gene: TRBV3-1
d_gene: .
abundance: .

CDR3aa: CASSPRQGIEETQYF
CDR3nt: TGTGCCAGCAGCCCTAGACAGGGAATCGAAGAGACCCAGTACTTC
j_gene: TRBJ2-5
v_gene: TRBV6-2/TRBV6-3
d_gene: TRBD1
abundance: .

CDR3aa: CASSTGTRGYEQYF
CDR3nt: TGTGCCAGCTCAACCGGGACTAGAGGTTACGAGCAGTACTTC
j_gene: TRBJ2-7
v_gene: TRBV18
d_gene: TRBD2
abundance: .

CDR3aa: CASSPAKDRGNEQYF
CDR3nt: TGCGCCAGCAGCCCCGCCAAGGACAGGGGTAACGAGCAGTACTTC
j_gene: TRBJ2-7
v_gene: TRBV5-1
d_gene: TRBD1
abundance: .

CDR3aa: CAISAGLASYEQYF
CDR3nt: TGTGCCATCAGTGCGGGCCTAGCCTCCTACGAGCAGTACTTC
j_gene: TRBJ2-7
v_gene: TRBV10-3
d_gene: .
abundance: few

CDR3aa: CASSALGRAGSGYTF
CDR3nt: TGTGCCAGCAGCGCGCTTGGGCGGGCCGGGAGTGGCTACACCTTC
j_gene: TRBJ1-2
v_gene: TRBV5-6
d_gene: .
abundance: .

CDR3aa: CSARSLLATNYNEQYF
CDR3nt: TGCAGTGCTAGATCCCTACTAGCGACGAATTACAATGAGCAGTACTTC
j_gene: TRBJ2-7
v_gene: TRBV20-1
d_gene: TRBD2
abundance: .

CDR3aa: CSVEITVRSGRDEQYF
CDR3nt: TGCAGCGTTGAAATTACGGTTAGAAGCGGCCGGGACGAGCAGTACTTC
j_gene: TRBJ2-7
v_gene: TRBV29-1
d_gene: .
abundance: .

CDR3aa: CSANTRDRGHGTGELFF
CDR3nt: TGCAGTGCGAACACGAGGGACAGGGGGCATGGCACCGGGGAGCTGTTTTTT
j_gene: TRBJ2-2
v_gene: TRBV20-1
d_gene: TRBD1
abundance: few

CDR3aa: CASSFGAGGETQYF
CDR3nt: TGCGCCAGCAGCTTTGGAGCGGGTGGGGAGACCCAGTACTTC
j_gene: TRBJ2-5
v_gene: TRBV5-1
d_gene: .
abundance: .

CDR3aa: CSVERASGARTQYF
CDR3nt: TGCAGCGTTGAAAGGGCTAGCGGGGCCAGGACCCAGTACTTC
j_gene: TRBJ2-5
v_gene: TRBV29-1
d_gene: TRBD2
abundance: many

CDR3aa: CSVRGGGYSQFF
CDR3nt: TGCAGCGTTCGAGGGGGGGGCTATTCGCAGTTCTTC
j_gene: TRBJ2-1
v_gene: TRBV29-1
d_gene: .
abundance: .

CDR3aa: CAISESGRTTDTQYF
CDR3nt: TGTGCCATCAGTGAGAGCGGGAGGACCACAGATACGCAGTATTTT
j_gene: TRBJ2-3
v_gene: TRBV10-3
d_gene: TRBD2
abundance: many

CDR3aa: CASSFILPGLAETYEQYF
CDR3nt: TGTGCCAGCAGCTTCATACTTCCGGGACTAGCGGAAACCTACGAGCAGTACTTC
j_gene: TRBJ2-7
v_gene: TRBV7-2
d_gene: TRBD2
abundance: .

CDR3aa: CRTGTGDYGYTF
CDR3nt: TGCAGGACGGGGACGGGGGACTATGGCTACACCTTC
j_gene: TRBJ1-2
v_gene: TRBV20-1
d_gene: .
abundance: few

CDR3aa: CASSLVVIAGLEEQFF
CDR3nt: TGCGCCAGCAGCCTGGTGGTGATAGCGGGATTGGAGGAGCAGTTCTTC
j_gene: TRBJ2-1
v_gene: TRBV4-3
d_gene: TRBD2
abundance: .

CDR3aa: CASSLGGMGNISPLHRNTEAFF
CDR3nt: TGCGCCAGCAGCTTGGGCGGGATGGGGAATATTTCCCCGCTACATAGAAACACTGAAGCTTTCTTT
j_gene: TRBJ1-1
v_gene: TRBV5-1
d_gene: .
abundance: .

CDR3aa: CSAKTSADTQYF
CDR3nt: TGCAGTGCTAAGACTAGCGCAGATACGCAGTATTTT
j_gene: TRBJ2-3
v_gene: TRBV20-1
d_gene: TRBD2
abundance: few

CDR3aa: CSVRAGGNYNEQYF
CDR3nt: TGCAGCGTTCGGGCGGGAGGGAATTACAATGAGCAGTACTTC
j_gene: TRBJ2-7
v_gene: TRBV29-1
d_gene: TRBD2
abundance: .

CDR3aa: CASSYSLAPQGKDQQYF
CDR3nt: TGTGCCAGCAGTTACTCTTTAGCGCCCCAGGGGAAGGATCAGCAGTACTTC
j_gene: TRBJ2-7
v_gene: TRBV6-6
d_gene: .
abundance: few

CDR3aa: CASSQDKASAISDTQYF
CDR3nt: TGTGCCAGCAGCCAAGACAAGGCTAGCGCAATCTCAGATACGCAGTATTTT
j_gene: TRBJ2-3
v_gene: TRBV4-2
d_gene: .
abundance: once

CDR3aa: CSVVRSVGEQYF
CDR3nt: TGCAGCGTTGTCCGGTCAGTGGGCGAGCAGTACTTC
j_gene: TRBJ2-7
v_gene: TRBV29-1
d_gene: .
abundance: few

CDR3aa: CASSHLLEGYEQYF
CDR3nt: TGTGCCAGCAGTCACCTGCTGGAGGGCTACGAGCAGTACTTC
j_gene: TRBJ2-7
v_gene: TRBV27
d_gene: .
abundance: .

CDR3aa: CASSYTSGTGAYEQYF
CDR3nt: TGCGCCAGCAGTTATACCTCCGGGACAGGGGCTTACGAGCAGTACTTC
j_gene: TRBJ2-7
v_gene: TRBV5-1
d_gene: TRBD1
abundance: few

CDR3aa: CAISEGQYEQYF
CDR3nt: TGTGCCATCAGTGAGGGGCAGTACGAGCAGTACTTC
j_gene: TRBJ2-7
v_gene: TRBV10-3
d_gene: .
abundance: .

CDR3aa: CSARVPRTHYGYTF
CDR3nt: TGCAGTGCTAGAGTACCTAGGACTCACTATGGCTACACCTTC
j_gene: TRBJ1-2
v_gene: TRBV20-1
d_gene: .
abundance: once

CDR3aa: CSAQTVGQTQYF
CDR3nt: TGCAGTGCTCAGACAGTCGGGCAGACCCAGTACTTC
j_gene: TRBJ2-5
v_gene: TRBV20-1
d_gene: .
abundance: .

CDR3aa: CASSLKALASSQHNEQFF
CDR3nt: TGTGCCAGCAGCTTAAAGGCACTAGCGAGCTCCCAGCACAATGAGCAGTTCTTC
j_gene: TRBJ2-1
v_gene: TRBV7-3
d_gene: TRBD2
abundance: few

CDR3aa: CASSLIRGDRGSQPQHF
CDR3nt: TGTGCCAGCAGCTTAATCCGCGGGGACAGGGGATCACAGCCCCAGCATTTT
j_gene: TRBJ1-5
v_gene: TRBV7-2
d_gene: TRBD1
abundance: few

CDR3aa: CSVRATSVAGGPNNEQFF
CDR3nt: TGCAGCGTTCGGGCTACCTCTGTTGCGGGAGGGCCGAACAATGAGCAGTTCTTC
j_gene: TRBJ2-1
v_gene: TRBV29-1
d_gene: TRBD2
abundance: .

CDR3aa: CASSLQGALYNSPLHF
CDR3nt: TGTGCCAGCAGCCTACAGGGTGCACTCTATAATTCACCCCTCCACTTT
j_gene: TRBJ1-6
v_gene: TRBV7-2
d_gene: .
abundance: .

CDR3aa: CSASGGHSLAYNEQFF
CDR3nt: TGCAGTGCTAGCGGCGGACACTCGTTAGCCTACAATGAGCAGTTCTTC
j_gene: TRBJ2-1
v_gene: TRBV20-1
d_gene: .
abundance: few